A single sample gave rise to the 25 T cell receptor beta chains below, sequenced in a study of response to subunit inactivated influenza vaccine. TCRdb independently ran MiXCR on the RT-PCR reads; one entry per CDR3 protein. The sample contains about 500,000 distinct CDR3 sequences, about 15% of which appear only once. The sample was CD4+ T cells sorted from PBMCs, taken around 25 months after vaccination. Receptors originate from a man in his fifties or sixties who received an inactivated influenza vaccine.

The gene calls are TRBV25-1 and TRBJ1-2; 7 positions match TRBD1. This CDR3 has 15 amino acids. Germline assignment: CDR1 MGHDK and CDR2 SYGVNS. V trimming: 3 bases; J trimming: 6 bases; junction bases outside the gene matches: 10. The CDR3 sequence: CASSDMTGLYHGYTF. CDR3 coding DNA: TGTGCCAGCAGTGATATGACAGGGCTGTACCATGGCTACACCTTC.

This clonotype has a handful of counts. The V and J genes are TRBV20-1 and TRBJ1-2; TRBD1 matches 7 bases. The junction had 7 bases not matched to a gene; V was cut back by 0 bases and J by 6 bases. Germline V gene data show CDR1 as DFQATT and CDR2 as SNEGSKA (reference sequence). The CDR3 spans 14 residues. The CDR3 region has the DNA TGCAGTGCTAGAGAACTCCGGGACAGCCATGGCTACACCTTC. Protein: CSARELRDSHGYTF.

This clonotype has a handful of counts. This chain uses TRBV20-1 with TRBJ2-7, with D maybe TRBD1 (6 bases). CDR1 and CDR2 from the germline V gene are DFQATT and SNEGSKA (reference sequence). Trimming shortened V by 6 bases and J by 4 bases, and 16 bases separated the two germline ends. This CDR3 comprises 13 residues. This CDR3 reads CSATPNRVYEQYF. The CDR3 DNA reads TGCAGTGCCACCCCGAACAGGGTTTACGAGCAGTACTTC.

This clonotype has just a few counts. The J gene is TRBJ2-1, the V gene TRBV27; 8 bases line up with TRBD2. Trimming took 6 bases from V and 2 from J; bases not matched to a gene: 3. This CDR3 contains 14 residues. CDR1 and CDR2 (germline): MNHEY, SMNVEV (reference sequence). CDR3 loop: CASSGTSAYNEQFF. CDR3 in DNA: TGTGCCAGCAGCGGGACTAGTGCCTACAATGAGCAGTTCTTC.

This clonotype was seen at least ten times. The rearrangement uses TRBV24-1 and TRBJ2-1, with D maybe TRBD2 (5 bases). This CDR3 has 13 amino acids. Germline values: CDR1 KGHDR, CDR2 SFDVKD. The V and J ends lost 3 bases and 5 bases respectively, with 7 bases between them. CDR3 protein: CATSDRENNEQFF. CDR3 sequence (DNA): TGTGCCACCAGTGATCGGGAAAACAATGAGCAGTTCTTC.

V usage is TRBV20-1 and J usage is TRBJ2-2; D perhaps matches TRBD2 (6 bases). Trimming removed 2 bases at V and 3 bases at J, with 13 bases between. Germline V gene data show CDR1 as DFQATT and CDR2 as SNEGSKA (reference sequence). The CDR3 extends over 15 amino acids. The CDR3 spells CSARQGLGDTGELFF. In DNA form, the CDR3 reads TGCAGTGCTAGACAGGGACTGGGGGACACCGGGGAGCTGTTTTTT.

This clonotype was found a few times. The chain couples TRBV4-3 to TRBJ2-2; TRBD2 agrees at 7 bases. This CDR3 region has 14 residues. Trimming at V came to 3 bases and at J to 7 bases, leaving 5 bases not matched to a gene. Germline loops: CDR1 LGHNA, CDR2 YSLEER. DNA for the CDR3: TGCGCCAGCAGCCAGCGACTAGCTTACGGGGAGCTGTTTTTT. Protein: CASSQRLAYGELFF.

The rearrangement joins TRBV7-8 to TRBJ2-2; 13 positions agree with TRBD2. CDR1 and CDR2 (germline): SGHVS, FQNEAQ. Trimming cost V 2 bases and J 3 bases; bases outside gene matches: 12. The CDR3 is 20 residues long. The CDR3 reads CASSLQSGLAGRSYTGELFF. CDR3 DNA: TGTGCCAGCAGCTTACAATCGGGACTAGCGGGAAGATCGTACACCGGGGAGCTGTTTTTT.

This clonotype occurred a few times. This rearrangement joins TRBV20-1 to TRBJ2-1; TRBD2 agrees at 13 bases. The CDR3 consists of 16 residues. CDR1 DFQATT and CDR2 SNEGSKA come from the germline V gene (reference sequence). The trim removed 4 bases at V and 5 bases at J, leaving 8 bases unmatched. The CDR3 region is CSATPLGLAGDNEQFF. Here the CDR3 DNA reads TGCAGTGCTACGCCCCTAGGACTAGCGGGGGACAATGAGCAGTTCTTC.

This clonotype was seen a handful of times. V usage is TRBV4-1 and J usage is TRBJ2-3; D may be TRBD1 (6 bases). The germline CDR1 and CDR2 sequences are MGHRA and YSYEKL. The CDR3 runs 16 residues. Trimming shortened V by 4 bases and J by 2 bases, and 16 bases separated the two germline ends. The DNA for the CDR3 is TGCGCCAGCAGCCCTCAACCGGGACACAACACAGATACGCAGTATTTT. Amino acids: CASSPQPGHNTDTQYF.

This clonotype was detected a few times. The V and J genes are TRBV20-1 and TRBJ1-3; D unclear. Looked up from germline, CDR1 is DFQATT and CDR2 is SNEGSKA (reference sequence). V was cut by 2 bases and J by 9 bases, with 14 bases left in between. The CDR3 spans 13 residues. The CDR3 is CSARSPQTGTIYF. The CDR3 region has the DNA TGCAGTGCTAGAAGCCCTCAAACGGGCACCATATATTTT.

This clonotype was observed a handful of times. V is TRBV7-8 and J is TRBJ1-6; TRBD1 might be the D (6 bases). The length of the CDR3 is 17 residues. V dropped 5 bases and J dropped 7 bases, with 21 bases sitting between them. Germline V gene sequence: CDR1 SGHVS, CDR2 FQNEAQ. The CDR3: CASSLFAPGQINSPLHF. The CDR3 DNA sequence: TGTGCCAGCAGCCTATTTGCCCCTGGACAGATAAATTCACCCCTCCACTTT. The full variable domain, completed using reference TRBV7-8 and TRBJ1-6, is GAGVSQSPRYKVAKRGQDVALRCDPISGHVSLFWYQQALGQGPEFLTYFQNEAQLDKSGLPSDRFFAERPEGSVSTLKIQRTQQEDSAVYLCASSLFAPGQINSPLHFGNGTRLTVT.

The genes are TRBV30 and TRBJ2-5; D possibly corresponds to TRBD1 (5 bases). Germline V lookup: CDR1 GTSNPN, CDR2 SVGIG (reference sequence). V gave up 4 bases and J gave up 1 base, with 10 bases separating them. The CDR3 sequence is 13 residues long. This CDR3 reads CAWTRQIQETQYF. Here the CDR3 DNA reads TGTGCCTGGACCCGACAGATCCAAGAGACCCAGTACTTC.

This clonotype was picked up a small number of times. The rearrangement uses TRBV2 and TRBJ2-5; possibly TRBD1 for D (6 bases). V lost 3 bases to trimming and J lost 5 bases, with 7 bases between them. Germline loops: CDR1 SNHLY, CDR2 FYNNEI. This CDR3 is built from 12 residues. The CDR3 reads CASSDQGETQYF. CDR3 DNA sequence: TGTGCCAGCAGTGACCAGGGGGAGACCCAGTACTTC.

The CDR3 loop is CSATLRAGGLSDTQYF. CDR3 nucleotide sequence: TGCAGTGCTACCTTAAGGGCGGGAGGGCTCTCAGATACGCAGTATTTT. V gene TRBV20-1 combines with J gene TRBJ2-3; 9 bases line up with TRBD2. The CDR3 totals 16 residues. From germline, CDR1 is DFQATT and CDR2 SNEGSKA (reference sequence). V trimming: 4 bases; J trimming: 4 bases; junction bases outside the gene matches: 12.

This clonotype was seen a few times. The V gene is TRBV5-1, the J gene TRBJ1-6; a weak D match, TRBD1 (6 bases). In germline, CDR1 is SGHRS, CDR2 YFSETQ. The CDR3 length is 14 residues. The germline V and J ends were trimmed by 4 bases and 10 bases, with 15 bases remaining between them. CDR3 in DNA: TGCGCCAGCAGCCGACAAACAGGGAGCTCACCCCTCCACTTT. This sequence encodes CASSRQTGSSPLHF.

The chain carries TRBV30 and TRBJ2-7; possibly TRBD1 or TRBD2 for D (5 bases each). The germline gives CDR1 GTSNPN, CDR2 SVGIG (reference sequence). The CDR3 contains 12 residues. Trimming removed 8 bases at V and 0 bases at J, with 11 bases between. The CDR3: CAGGRSSYEQYF. CDR3 bases: TGTGCCGGGGGTAGGTCCTCCTACGAGCAGTACTTC.

The CDR3 DNA reads as TGTGCCAGCAGTCAGGCTTTACGAGCTTTCTTT. Amino acid sequence: CASSQALRAFF. The chain recombines TRBV6-2 or TRBV6-3 with TRBJ1-1; no reliable D call. CDR1 is MNHEY, CDR2 SVGEGT, per germline. V was pared by 5 bases and J by 10 bases, with 11 bases between. The CDR3 covers 11 residues.

The table lists this clonotype with many counts. V and J are TRBV9 and TRBJ2-2, with 10 bases identical to TRBD2. Per germline, CDR1 SGDLS and CDR2 YYNGEE. The CDR3 spans 16 residues. Trimming cost V 0 bases and J 5 bases; bases outside gene matches: 4. For the CDR3, the DNA is TGTGCCAGCAGCGTAGAACTAGCGGGAAGAACCGGGGAGCTGTTTTTT. It translates to CASSVELAGRTGELFF.

The chain couples TRBV4-3 to TRBJ1-3; D is unclear. Germline lookup yields CDR1 LGHNA and CDR2 YSLEER. This CDR3 has 17 amino acids. V lost 0 bases and J 4 bases, leaving 16 bases between the germline ends. CDR3 sequence reads: CASSQDSRVPAGNTIYF. Here the CDR3 DNA reads TGCGCCAGCAGCCAAGATTCTCGGGTCCCTGCCGGAAACACCATATATTTT.

CDR3 DNA sequence: TGTGCCAGCAGCGGCTCCGGGGAAGTAAAACTGTTTTTT. It yields the protein CASSGSGEVKLFF. V gene TRBV7-2 combines with J gene TRBJ1-4; D gene unclear. The CDR3 length is 13 residues. V was shortened by 5 bases and J by 10 bases, with 14 bases between the two germline ends. Germline CDR1 reads SGHTA; CDR2 reads FQGNSA.

This clonotype was seen at least ten times. The rearrangement joins TRBV6-2 or TRBV6-3 to TRBJ2-3; D gene unclear. Germline values: CDR1 MNHEY, CDR2 SVGEGT. The ends were cut back, 6 bases at V and 2 bases at J, with 6 bases in the middle. CDR3 length: 12 residues. For the CDR3, the DNA is TGTGCCAGCAGCACCGACACAGATACGCAGTATTTT. Translating gives CASSTDTDTQYF.

Concerning this clonotype: The junction and the germline gene differ at one end; a read error may be behind it. The V gene is TRBV15, the J gene TRBJ2-1; 10 bases line up with TRBD2. The CDR3 has 15 residues. Germline CDR1 is LNHNV and CDR2 is YYDKDF (reference sequence). Here the CDR3 reads CATRRDLAGAGEQFF. As DNA, the CDR3 is TGTGCCACCCGCAGAGATCTAGCGGGAGCCGGAGAGCAGTTCTTC.

In DNA, the CDR3 is TGTGCCAGCAGCCAAGACGGGACAGGGGGGTGGGAGACCCAGTACTTC. Amino acid sequence: CASSQDGTGGWETQYF. This rearrangement joins TRBV4-2 to TRBJ2-5; 11 nucleotides align to TRBD1. J lost 5 bases, V lost 0 bases, and 5 bases had no gene match. Germline CDR1 is LGHNA and CDR2 is YNFKEQ. The CDR3 has 16 amino acids.

This clonotype occurred many times. CDR3 nucleotides: TGTGCCAGCAGCCTAACAGGGGGCTATTACCACGAGCAGTACTTC. This encodes CASSLTGGYYHEQYF. The chain employs TRBV7-2 and TRBJ2-7; 9 nucleotides match TRBD1. The V segment lost 5 bases and the J segment 5 bases; nucleotides outside the gene matches: 10. Germline V gene lookup returns CDR1 SGHTA and CDR2 FQGNSA. This CDR3 is built from 15 residues.